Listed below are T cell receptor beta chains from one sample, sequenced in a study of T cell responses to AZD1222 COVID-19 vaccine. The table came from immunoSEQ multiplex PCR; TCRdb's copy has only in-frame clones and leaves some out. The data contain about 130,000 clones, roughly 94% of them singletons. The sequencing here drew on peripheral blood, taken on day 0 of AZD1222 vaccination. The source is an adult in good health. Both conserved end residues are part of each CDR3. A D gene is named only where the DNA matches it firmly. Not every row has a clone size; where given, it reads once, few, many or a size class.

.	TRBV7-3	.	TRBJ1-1	TGTGCCAGCAGCTTAAGACCAGGGATGAACACTGAAGCTTTCTTT	CASSLRPGMNTEAFF
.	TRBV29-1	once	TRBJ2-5	TGCAGCGTTGGTACGGGGAATGGGGAGACCCAGTACTTC	CSVGTGNGETQYF
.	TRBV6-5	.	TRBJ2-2	TGTGCCAGCAGTTCGGACAGGAACACCGGGGAGCTGTTTTTT	CASSSDRNTGELFF
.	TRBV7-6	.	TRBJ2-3	TGTGCCAGCAGCACGCCAGGGGCAGAAGCAGATACGCAGTATTTT	CASSTPGAEADTQYF
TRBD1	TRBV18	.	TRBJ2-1	TGTGCCAGCTCCCCCACAGGGGGGAATGAGCAGTTCTTC	CASSPTGGNEQFF
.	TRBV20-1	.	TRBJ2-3	TGCAGTGCTGAAACCACAGATACGCAGTATTTT	CSAETTDTQYF
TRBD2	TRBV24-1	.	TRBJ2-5	TGTGCCACCAGTGACCGCTCGGCTAGCGGAGAAGAGACCCAGTACTTC	CATSDRSASGEETQYF
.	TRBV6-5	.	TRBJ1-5	TGTGCCAGCAGGCAGTTGGGAAGCAATCAGCCCCAGCATTTT	CASRQLGSNQPQHF
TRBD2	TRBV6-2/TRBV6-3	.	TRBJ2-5	TGTGCCAGCAGTTACTCCCTGACTAGCGGGGTAGGAGAGACCCAGTACTTC	CASSYSLTSGVGETQYF
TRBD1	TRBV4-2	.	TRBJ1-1	TGTGCCAGCAGCCAAGATAATACAGGGGTGGTCCCTGAAGCTTTCTTT	CASSQDNTGVVPEAFF
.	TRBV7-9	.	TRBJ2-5	TGTGCCAGCAGCTTGGACAGAATGATTAAAGAGACCCAGTACTTC	CASSLDRMIKETQYF
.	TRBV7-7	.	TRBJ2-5	TGTGCTAGCAGCAGGGGACGGCAAGAGACCCAGTACTTC	CASSRGRQETQYF
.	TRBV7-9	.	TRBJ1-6	TGTGCCTCCCGAGGGTTTAGTAATTCACCCCTCCACTTT	CASRGFSNSPLHF
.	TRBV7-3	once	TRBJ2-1	TGTGCCAGCAGCTTCCCAGTAGGTGAGCAGTTCTTC	CASSFPVGEQFF
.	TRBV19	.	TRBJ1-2	TGTGCCAGTAGAGGGTTCGGGGCAATACGGGACTATGGCTACACCTTC	CASRGFGAIRDYGYTF
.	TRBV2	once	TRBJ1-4	TGTGCCAGCAGTGGCCCCGCCGGGCTGTTTTTT	CASSGPAGLFF
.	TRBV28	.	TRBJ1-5	TGTGCCAGCAGTCCTCCGGACACGGGTAGCAATCAGCCCCAGCATTTT	CASSPPDTGSNQPQHF
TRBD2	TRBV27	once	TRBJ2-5	TGTGCCAGCAGTCCAATAGCGGGGGGTACCCCCACCCAGTACTTC	CASSPIAGGTPTQYF
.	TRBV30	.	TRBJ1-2	TGTGCCTGGGGACAAGAATATGGCTACACCTTC	CAWGQEYGYTF
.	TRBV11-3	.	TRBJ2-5	TGTGCCAGCAGCCCACGAGGGCTGGCGGAGACCCAGTACTTC	CASSPRGLAETQYF
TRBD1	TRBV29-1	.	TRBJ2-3	TGCAGCGTTGAAGGCGAGGGGGCAGGGGTGGCAGATACGCAGTATTTT	CSVEGEGAGVADTQYF
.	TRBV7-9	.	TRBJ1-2	TGTGCCAGCAGCTTGGGGCAGGGAAATGGCTACACCTTC	CASSLGQGNGYTF
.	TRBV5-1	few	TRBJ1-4	TGCGCCAGCAGCTTGGCCCAGTCGGAGGGTGAAAAACTGTTTTTT	CASSLAQSEGEKLFF
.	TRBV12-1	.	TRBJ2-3	TGTGCCAGCAGCTTTTTCCCCCCAGATACGCAGTATTTT	CASSFFPPDTQYF